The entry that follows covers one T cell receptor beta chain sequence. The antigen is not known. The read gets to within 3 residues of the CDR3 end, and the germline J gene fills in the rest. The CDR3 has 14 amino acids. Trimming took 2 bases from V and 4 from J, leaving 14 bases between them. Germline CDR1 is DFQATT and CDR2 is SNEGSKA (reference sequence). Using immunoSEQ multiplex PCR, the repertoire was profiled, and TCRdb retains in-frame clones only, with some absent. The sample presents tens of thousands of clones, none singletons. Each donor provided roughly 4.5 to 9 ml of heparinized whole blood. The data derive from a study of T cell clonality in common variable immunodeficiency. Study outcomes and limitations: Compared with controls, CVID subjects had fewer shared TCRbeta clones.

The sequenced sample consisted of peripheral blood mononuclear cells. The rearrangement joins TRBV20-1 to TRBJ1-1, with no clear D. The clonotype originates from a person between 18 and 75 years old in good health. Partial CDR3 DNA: TGCAGTGCTAGATCCATTTCCTTGGCCACTGAA. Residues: CSARSISLATE. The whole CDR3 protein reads CSARSISLATEAFF.